Described below is a single T cell receptor beta chain sequence and its context. This entry is derived from a study of cytotoxic CD8 clonotypes in ibrutinib-treated CLL. Study-level background: Sequenced samples delivered averages of 270,000 or so productive templates and 90,000 or so productive rearrangements.

The ends lost 0 bases at V and 5 bases at J; junction bases unmatched: 9. The germline gives CDR1 KGHSH, CDR2 LQKENI. This CDR3 is built from 16 residues. Sequenced by immunoSEQ multiplex PCR; TCRdb stores in-frame clones only, minus some. The sample records roughly 180,000 clones, 72% being singletons. Extraction of around 2 micrograms of genomic DNA from cryopreserved PBMCs supplied material for TCR beta libraries. Sequencing used PBMCs, obtained after 24 months of ibrutinib treatment. The chain links TRBV18 to TRBJ2-5; the match to TRBD1 covers 7 bases. This clonotype was sampled from a human donor with chronic lymphocytic leukemia. CDR3 protein: CASSPPVKGASETQYF. In DNA, the CDR3 is TGTGCCAGCTCACCACCGGTGAAGGGGGCAAGCGAGACCCAGTACTTC.